One sample yielded the 16 T cell receptor beta chains listed below, sequenced in a study of OX40 agonist ivuxolimab in advanced cancers. Only in-frame clones appear in the TCRdb table, and some are missing; sequencing was by immunoSEQ multiplex PCR. The sample records 65,000 to 95,000 clones, 83% being singletons. The sequenced sample was CD4+ or CD8+ T cells sorted from blood, obtained in a trial of the OX40 agonist ivuxolimab. Receptors were obtained from an adult with an advanced solid tumor such as melanoma, head and neck, liver or kidney cancer.

The CDR3 is CANPTGLAVQETQYF. In nucleotides, the CDR3 is TGTGCCAACCCGACTGGACTAGCGGTACAAGAGACCCAGTACTTC. The rearrangement links TRBV10-3 to TRBJ2-5; 10 bases align to TRBD2. Germline trimming cut 10 bases from V and 2 bases from J; bases unmatched to any gene: 10. The CDR3 extends over 15 amino acids. The V gene's germline CDR1 is ENHRY and CDR2 SYGVKD.

The chain is built from TRBV5-6 and TRBJ1-4; D perhaps matches TRBD1 (6 bases). Per the germline V gene, CDR1 is SGHDT and CDR2 is YYEEEE. The CDR3 consists of 14 residues. V was pared by 0 bases and J by 7 bases, with 10 bases between. DNA for the CDR3: TGTGCCAGCAGCTTGGTGGGGGCATTTGAAAAACTGTTTTTT. Its protein is CASSLVGAFEKLFF.

J is TRBJ1-3 and V is TRBV30; a possible D gene is TRBD1 (6 bases). Trimming left V 3 bases short and J 9 bases short, with 12 bases between. The CDR3 runs 12 residues. Germline V gene lookup returns CDR1 GTSNPN and CDR2 SVGIG (reference sequence). The chain's CDR3 is CAWRGRGVTIYF. Written as DNA, the CDR3 is TGTGCCTGGAGAGGCAGGGGTGTCACCATATATTTT.

The chain has TRBV19 and TRBJ2-7; 10 bases align to TRBD1. Germline V gene data show CDR1 as LNHDA and CDR2 as SQIVND (reference sequence). With 4 bases clipped from V and 2 bases from J, the junction kept 11 bases outside the gene matches. This CDR3 region has 17 residues. CDR3: CASSRQGAFTNPYEQYF. The CDR3, as DNA: TGTGCCAGTAGTAGACAGGGGGCTTTTACAAACCCCTACGAGCAGTACTTC.

The rearrangement links TRBV6-1 to TRBJ1-5; 7 bases align to TRBD1. V shed 6 bases and J 3 bases; nucleotides not matched to a gene: 5. CDR3 length: 14 residues. CDR1 and CDR2 from the germline V gene are MNHNS and SASEGT. The CDR3 DNA reads TGTGCCAGCAGACAGACAGGGAACAATCAGCCCCAGCATTTT. Its protein is CASRQTGNNQPQHF.

The V gene is TRBV4-2, the J gene TRBJ2-2, with D perhaps being TRBD1 or TRBD2 (5 bases each). Germline loops: CDR1 LGHNA, CDR2 YNFKEQ. Trimming pared 3 bases from V and 4 bases from J, leaving 15 bases between. The length of the CDR3 is 16 residues. CDR3: CASSHPLTGGTGELFF. As DNA, the CDR3 is TGTGCCAGCAGCCACCCTTTAACTGGGGGCACCGGGGAGCTGTTTTTT.

The chain has TRBV5-1 and TRBJ1-4, with D uncertain. The V end was cut by 5 bases, the J end by 0 bases, with 11 bases between. CDR3 length: 15 amino acids. The V gene's germline CDR1 is SGHRS and CDR2 YFSETQ. The CDR3 spells CASRSSIATNEKLFF. In DNA form, the CDR3 reads TGCGCCAGCAGGTCCTCAATTGCAACTAATGAAAAACTGTTTTTT.

The chain recombines TRBV28 with TRBJ1-2; D remains ambiguous. Germline assignment: CDR1 MDHEN and CDR2 SYDVKM. The CDR3 is 13 residues long. V was trimmed by 4 bases and J by 2 bases, leaving 8 bases between them. For the CDR3, the DNA is TGTGCCAGCAGTTCCCACGGCAACTATGGCTACACCTTC. It is translated as CASSSHGNYGYTF.

This chain uses TRBV20-1 with TRBJ2-3; tentative D call: TRBD2 (6 bases). Between the trimmed V and J ends, which lost 6 bases and 4 bases, there was a span of 8 bases. The CDR3 covers 11 residues. CDR1 DFQATT and CDR2 SNEGSKA come from the germline V gene (reference sequence). CDR3 loop: CSAWGADTQYF. Written as DNA, the CDR3 is TGCAGTGCGTGGGGGGCAGATACGCAGTATTTT.

This chain links TRBV6-6 with TRBJ2-3; D is perhaps TRBD2 (6 bases). CDR3 size: 15 residues. The germline V and J ends were trimmed by 5 bases and 1 base, with 13 bases remaining between them. Germline loops: CDR1 MNHNY, CDR2 SVGAGI (reference sequence). The CDR3 loop reads CASSPVAGRTDTQYF. As DNA, the CDR3 is TGTGCCAGCAGTCCCGTGGCGGGACGCACAGATACGCAGTATTTT.

The chain recombines TRBV29-1 with TRBJ1-2, with TRBD1 matching 10 bases. Germline V gene lookup returns CDR1 SQVTM and CDR2 ANQGSEA. The CDR3 contains 14 residues. Losses at the gene ends were 6 bases for V and 7 bases for J; bases not matched to a gene: 11. The CDR3 DNA sequence: TGCAGCGTACCAGGGGAGTGGGACAGGGGTGGCTACACCTTC. Translating gives CSVPGEWDRGGYTF.

A few counts support this clone. The chain combines TRBV2 with TRBJ1-2; the D is unclear. The V gene's germline CDR1 is SNHLY and CDR2 FYNNEI. This CDR3 comprises 13 residues. V dropped 3 bases and J dropped 2 bases, with 7 bases sitting between them. The CDR3 DNA reads as TGTGCCAGCAGTGAGAGTCAGAACTATGGCTACACCTTC. This gives the protein CASSESQNYGYTF.

The V and J genes are TRBV12-5 and TRBJ1-1, with D hard to call. CDR3 length: 16 amino acids. Germline V gives CDR1 LGHNT, CDR2 FRNRAP. Trimming cost V 0 bases and J 3 bases, with 14 bases left between them. CDR3 region: CASGLVLGSVHTEAFF. The DNA for the CDR3 is TGTGCTAGTGGTTTGGTACTGGGGTCGGTTCACACTGAAGCTTTCTTT.

The chain uses TRBV29-1 and TRBJ2-5, with 7 nucleotides matching TRBD1. The V segment lost 7 bases and the J segment 2 bases; nucleotides outside the gene matches: 7. The germline V gene encodes CDR1 SQVTM and CDR2 ANQGSEA. This CDR3 region has 13 residues. In nucleotides, the CDR3 is TGCAGCGCAAACAGGGGCCCGCAAGAGACCCAGTACTTC. This sequence encodes CSANRGPQETQYF.

The V call is TRBV5-6, the J call TRBJ2-3; D gene uncertain. The CDR3 contains 13 residues. CDR1 is SGHDT, CDR2 YYEEEE, per germline. With 0 bases removed from V and 6 bases from J, the gap between germline ends came to 8 bases. CDR3 loop: CASSLVGPDTQYF. For the CDR3, the DNA is TGTGCCAGCAGCTTGGTAGGGCCGGATACGCAGTATTTT.

This chain links TRBV11-2 with TRBJ1-4; possibly TRBD1 for D (5 bases). Germline V gene data show CDR1 as SGHAT and CDR2 as FQNNGV. V was shortened by 1 base and J by 6 bases, with 9 bases between the two germline ends. The CDR3 loop spans 14 amino acids. The CDR3 reads CASSLAGRDEKLFF. CDR3 sequence (DNA): TGTGCCAGCAGCTTAGCAGGGAGAGATGAAAAACTGTTTTTT. Variable domain in full (rest from reference TRBV11-2 and TRBJ1-4): EAGVAQSPRYKIIEKRQSVAFWCNPISGHATLYWYQQILGQGPKLLIQFQNNGVVDDSQLPKDRFSAERLKGVDSTLKIQPAKLEDSAVYLCASSLAGRDEKLFFGSGTQLSVL.